This T cell receptor beta chain appears in the sequencing data of a study of cytomegalovirus exposure and HLA in healthy donors. Amplification used 60 Vbeta primers and 13 Jbeta primers. Measured with immunoSEQ multiplex PCR; TCRdb has only the in-frame clones, and not every one. The sample spans approximately 110,000 clones; the ten largest clones claim around 3.6%. Comment on this clone: Antigen specificity is unknown.

Study-wide points: For most TCR beta V segments, an earlier analysis put the productive rate at about 90% or about 30% of the time. Among TCR beta chains, those listed as cytomegalovirus-associated numbered some 160.

The clonotype comes from a man between 18 and 29 years old in good health and CMV-seronegative. The specimen was PBMCs.

The CDR3 sequence is CSARDFGFF. CDR3 coding DNA: TGCAGTGCTAGAGATTTTGGCTTCTTC. J is TRBJ2-1 and V is TRBV20-1; D unclear. Trimming took off 0 bases at V and 16 bases at J, with 7 bases between the two ends. Germline lookup yields CDR1 DFQATT and CDR2 SNEGSKA (reference sequence). This CDR3 has 9 residues.